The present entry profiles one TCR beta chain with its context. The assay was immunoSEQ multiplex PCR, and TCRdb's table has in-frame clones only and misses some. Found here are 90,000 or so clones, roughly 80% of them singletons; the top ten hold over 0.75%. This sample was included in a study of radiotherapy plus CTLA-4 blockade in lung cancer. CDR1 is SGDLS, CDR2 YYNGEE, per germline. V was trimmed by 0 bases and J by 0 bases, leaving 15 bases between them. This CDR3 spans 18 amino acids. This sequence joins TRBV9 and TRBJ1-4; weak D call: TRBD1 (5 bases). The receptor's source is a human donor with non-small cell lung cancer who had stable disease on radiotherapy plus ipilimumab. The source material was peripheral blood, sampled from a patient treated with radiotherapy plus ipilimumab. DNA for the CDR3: TGTGCCAGCAGCGTAGCCCCAGGGTGGGGAGCAACTAATGAAAAACTGTTTTTT. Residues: CASSVAPGWGATNEKLFF.